This T cell receptor beta chain stems from a study of technical replicates of blood from a few donors. The data were produced by immunoSEQ multiplex PCR, yet TCRdb's version contains in-frame clones alone and is incomplete. This sample carries around 56,000 clones, nearly 95% of them seen once, and the ten largest clones take 2.5% to 3.5%. CDR3 length equals 14 residues. Trimming took 1 base from V and 4 from J, leaving 10 bases between them. Germline assignment: CDR1 MGHRA and CDR2 YSYEKL. The chain has TRBV4-1 and TRBJ1-2, with D possibly being TRBD1 (5 bases). This receptor was obtained from a human donor in good health. Some clones in this sample may be carry-over from other donors' samples. Sequencing was performed on PBMCs. The CDR3: CASSQGQSPYGYTF. DNA of the CDR3: TGCGCCAGCAGCCAAGGACAGAGCCCCTATGGCTACACCTTC.